The text below deals with one T cell receptor beta chain. This clone's antigen is unknown. No base qualities exist here, and no much larger clone lies one base off it. According to the study, the label for this sample's time point signals: persistent/refractory GD, antithyroid drugs over 5 years with positive TRAb. RNA was extracted from PBMCs in TRIzol for both TCR sequencing and RNA sequencing. The diagnosis of Graves' disease followed American Thyroid Association guidelines. The patients came from an endocrinology department in Xi'an, China. From each patient, 8 to 10 milliliters of peripheral blood was collected into an EDTA anticoagulant tube. Ficoll Paque Plus density gradient separation was used to isolate PBMCs, and no further T cell sorting was performed. RNA quality was checked with an Agilent 2100 Bioanalyzer and agarose gel, and concentration with a NanoDrop 2000. This sample was included in a study of regulatory T cells in long-lasting Graves disease listed by TCRdb under 2021. General notes on the study: Persistent Graves' disease meant more than 5 years of antithyroid drug treatment with TSH receptor autoantibodies that stayed positive. Persistent Graves' disease patients were compared with newly diagnosed Graves' disease patients by peripheral blood TCR sequencing and RNA sequencing. The study was registered as a clinical trial and conducted in China. A total of around 35 samples underwent TCR sequencing, from about 13 patients with persistent Graves' disease and 20 patients with newly diagnosed Graves' disease. On average, persistent Graves' disease patients in the clinical cohort had been on antithyroid drugs for about 10.3 years.

Here is what the overall study found, with its caveats: Compared with newly diagnosed patients, persistent Graves' disease patients had lower TCR Shannon entropy and fewer highly expanded clones, which suggests clonal expansion. Because the primary lesion, thyroid tissue, could not be accessed, the study looked at peripheral blood alone. Only the TCR beta chain was sequenced and analyzed. Persistent patients shared more public clonotypes among themselves (more than 2,500) than newly diagnosed patients did (about 970). Preferential use of TRBV28, TRBJ1-2 and TRBJ2-5 was observed in persistent disease, whereas TRBV20-1 and TRBJ2-1 were favored in newly diagnosed disease. As a limitation, the authors acknowledged that the small sample size may reduce accuracy.

The CDR3 sequence holds 15 residues, the cysteine and phenylalanine included. The CDR3 DNA has 45 bases and is translated from base 1. Clipping removes 4 bases from V and 4 bases from J, with 5 as the unmatched junction base count. CDR1 and CDR2 (SGHRS, YFSETQ) derive from the germline V gene. Library prep was done by multiplex PCR. This sample was sequenced with an Illumina HiSeq 4000. CDR3 regions were amplified by Arm-PCR with iRepertoire HTBI primers to construct TCR beta libraries. PCR products were gel purified before sequencing. The study's processing was this. Gene usage analysis of CDR3 amino acid clonotypes relied on the roughly 60 TRBV and about 13 TRBJ segments identified across samples. COPE and FqMerger were used to merge the filtered high-quality paired reads into contigs. BLAST was used to align contigs to IMGT TRBV, TRBD and TRBJ reference genes, and CDR3 was defined according to IMGT. Highly expanded clones were defined as clonotypes with a frequency above 0.1%. Shannon entropy served as the measure of repertoire diversity, while the Gini coefficient captured V-J evenness. Public clonotypes were defined as clonotypes shared by more than one individual. The public reads were reanalyzed by TCRdb: fastp trimming at Q25, MiXCR alignment, in-frame beta chains only. Each entry is one CDR3 protein sequence, shown with its most common DNA and genes. The V and J calls reflect TCRdb's pipeline rather than the authors' work. Present in this sample are about 430,000 distinct CDR3 sequences, 21% of which were seen just once. The ten largest clonotypes hold 14% of the sample.

The sequence came from a female donor with Graves disease. The sequence joins TRBV5-1 to TRBJ2-1; a stretch of 10 junction bases matches TRBD1. Sequencing was performed on peripheral blood mononuclear cells (PBMCs), taken when the disease was refractory, from a patient treated with antithyroid drugs. The sequenced DNA is TGCGCCAGCAGCATCCGGGACAGGGGATACAATGAGCAGTTCTTC. Its protein product is CASSIRDRGYNEQFF.